The present entry profiles one T cell receptor beta chain with its context. The source of the sample is a study of blood T cell repertoires in COVID-19. On the study more broadly: COVID-19 samples from acute and convalescent phases originated in the United States, Italy and Spain.

V gave up 4 bases and J gave up 6 bases; unmatched junction bases: 6. The CDR3 consists of 13 residues. Germline CDR1 reads SGHRS; CDR2 reads YFSETQ. How the authors handled the data: It was from reference gene primer amplification that nucleated cell counts were estimated. Assay: immunoSEQ multiplex PCR; the TCRdb copy retains only in-frame clones and omits some. The V and J calls and clone size were taken over from that table, and D and trimming were inferred from the DNA. Among roughly 56,000 clones listed, around four fifths were seen once. The sequenced sample was peripheral blood. This receptor was identified in a man aged 70 or older with acute or convalescent COVID-19. The chain carries TRBV5-1 and TRBJ1-2; 7 bases line up with TRBD1. The CDR3 coding sequence is TGCGCCAGCAGCCTCTCAGGGGGAAATGGCTACACCTTC. Protein: CASSLSGGNGYTF.